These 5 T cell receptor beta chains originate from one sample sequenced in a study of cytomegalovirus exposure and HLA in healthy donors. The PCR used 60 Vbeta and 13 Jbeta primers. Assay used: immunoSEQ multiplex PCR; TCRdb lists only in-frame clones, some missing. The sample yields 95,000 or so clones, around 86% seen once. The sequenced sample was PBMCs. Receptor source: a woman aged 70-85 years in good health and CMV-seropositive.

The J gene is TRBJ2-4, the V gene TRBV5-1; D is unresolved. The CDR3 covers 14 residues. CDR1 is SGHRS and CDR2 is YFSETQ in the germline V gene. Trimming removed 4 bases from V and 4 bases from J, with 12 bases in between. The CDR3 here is CASSKEDTKNIQYF. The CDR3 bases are TGCGCCAGCAGCAAGGAAGACACAAAAAACATTCAGTACTTC. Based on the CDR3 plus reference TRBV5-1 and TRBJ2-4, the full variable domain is KAGVTQTPRYLIKTRGQQVTLSCSPISGHRSVSWYQQTPGQGLQFLFEYFSETQRNKGNFPGRFSGRQFSNSRSEMNVSTLELGDSALYLCASSKEDTKNIQYFGAGTRLSVL.

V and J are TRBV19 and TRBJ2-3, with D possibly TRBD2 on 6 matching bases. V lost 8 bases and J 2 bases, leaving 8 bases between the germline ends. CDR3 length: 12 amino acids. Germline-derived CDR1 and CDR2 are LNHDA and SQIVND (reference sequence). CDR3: CASGLNTDTQYF. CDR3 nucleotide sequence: TGTGCCAGTGGACTAAACACAGATACGCAGTATTTT.

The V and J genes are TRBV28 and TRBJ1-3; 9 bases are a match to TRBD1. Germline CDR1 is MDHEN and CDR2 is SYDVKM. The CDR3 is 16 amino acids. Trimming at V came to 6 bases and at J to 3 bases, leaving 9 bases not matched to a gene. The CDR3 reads CASSQRTGAYGNTIYF. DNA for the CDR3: TGTGCCAGCAGCCAGAGGACAGGGGCGTATGGAAACACCATATATTTT.

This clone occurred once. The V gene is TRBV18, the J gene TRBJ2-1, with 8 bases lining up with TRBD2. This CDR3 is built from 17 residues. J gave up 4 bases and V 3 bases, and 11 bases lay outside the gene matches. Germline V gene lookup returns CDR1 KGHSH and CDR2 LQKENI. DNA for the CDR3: TGTGCCAGCTCACCGACCGGAGCGGGAGTGGGTTACAATGAGCAGTTCTTC. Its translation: CASSPTGAGVGYNEQFF.

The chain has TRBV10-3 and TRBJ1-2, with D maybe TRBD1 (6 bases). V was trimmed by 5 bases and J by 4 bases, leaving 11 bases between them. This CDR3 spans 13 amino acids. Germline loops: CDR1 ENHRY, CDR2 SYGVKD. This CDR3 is CAISSGDGYGYTF. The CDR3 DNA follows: TGTGCCATCAGTTCAGGGGACGGCTATGGCTACACCTTC.